Given below is one T cell receptor beta chain in context. Its target antigen remains unknown. The record has no base qualities; no much larger clone is one base away. The sample comes from a study of shared clonotypes between healthy human individuals (dated by TCRdb to the early 2020s). Looking at the study overall: A few men and two women, aged 18 to 49 years, made up the cohort. Blood TCR repertoires of about five healthy adults were deeply sequenced to estimate repertoire size and the extent of clonotype sharing between individuals. To increase sequencing depth and limit assay-specific biases, different laboratories used diverse techniques to prepare libraries and sequence TCR repertoires. Leukapheresis yielded between about 0.94 and 9.5 billion PBMCs per donor. Study-wide findings and limitations: Based on pairwise subsampling, the degree of clonotype sharing among donors was expected to be affected by sequencing depth. Because the study included a small number of donors, the genetic and exposure-history diversity represented was limited. Sampling was restricted to blood, and TCR repertoires in tissues likely differ from the TCR repertoires found in blood.

Healthy HIV-negative adults with no recently reported acute infections or vaccinations were included as donors. Only Caucasian adults living in Nashville, Tennessee, USA were represented among the donors. For unsorted samples, about 90 million PBMCs were counted and genomic DNA was extracted with the QIAamp DNA Blood Mini kit. Blood was collected by leukapheresis, and PBMCs were isolated by Ficoll-Histopaque density gradient centrifugation and then cryopreserved in liquid nitrogen vapor phase. Using the deep immunoSEQ assay, multiplex PCR amplified TCR CDR3 regions from genomic DNA. For each cell subset, the extracted genomic DNA was distributed evenly across all wells of several immunoSEQ 96-well plates, and each plate served as one replicate. Each replicate PCR for unsorted PBMC received approximately 300 ng genomic DNA, equal to 25,000 to 30,000 T cell genomes. Ten immunoSEQ deep assay plates were used to sequence unsorted PBMC genomic DNA. Purified libraries were measured with a Qubit 3.0 fluorometer, size-checked on a Bioanalyzer 2100, and measured again with the KAPA Library Quantification kit. Each immunoSEQ 96-well plate was sequenced on its own single-read 150-cycle Illumina NextSeq 550 flow cell. The paper's data handling went like this. Because the immunoSEQ output held only junctional sequences and lacked quality scores, the filtering could not match the filtering applied to full-length reads. To assign V/J genes and CDR3, sequences were annotated against IMGT germline references using PyIR, a Python wrapper for IgBLAST v1.9. Any read was removed if the V/J assignment was weak (E-value above 1e-6), the CDR3 was missing, or the read contained stop codons, out-of-frame junctions, or ambiguous translated residues. V3J clonotypes were defined by identical inferred V gene, J gene, and CDR3 amino acid sequence. The percentage overlap between two repertoires was calculated by dividing the number of shared unique clonotypes by the size of the smaller repertoire. Repertoire richness was assessed with RTK rarefaction, the Chao1 estimator, and Recon v2.1 estimates of unobserved clonotypes. TCRdb stores this immuneACCESS table with in-frame sequences only. Part of the clones is absent; in the studies checked, under half of the shortfall reflects unresolved V genes, and no reason is known for the rest. The DNA gave D and trimming, while V, J and clone size come from that table. For this sample there are 450,000 to 650,000 clones; around 77% appear just once. The ten largest clones take up around 12% of the sample.

From its cysteine to its phenylalanine, the CDR3 spans 15 amino acids. Only the CDR3 region is kept as DNA, spanning 45 bases read in frame from base 1. Ends trimmed: V by 5 bases, J by 0 bases; bases unmatched to a gene: 3. CDR1 and CDR2, per the germline V gene, are MDHEN and SYDVKM. The specimen was PBMCs. The V and J segments used are TRBV28 and TRBJ1-3; 8 bases in between match TRBD1. This clonotype was obtained from a middle-aged woman in good health. Some clones in this sample may be carry-over from other donors' samples. The CDR3: CASSPGGDSGNTIYF. The sequence in DNA is TGTGCCAGCAGTCCAGGGGGCGACTCTGGAAACACCATATATTTT.